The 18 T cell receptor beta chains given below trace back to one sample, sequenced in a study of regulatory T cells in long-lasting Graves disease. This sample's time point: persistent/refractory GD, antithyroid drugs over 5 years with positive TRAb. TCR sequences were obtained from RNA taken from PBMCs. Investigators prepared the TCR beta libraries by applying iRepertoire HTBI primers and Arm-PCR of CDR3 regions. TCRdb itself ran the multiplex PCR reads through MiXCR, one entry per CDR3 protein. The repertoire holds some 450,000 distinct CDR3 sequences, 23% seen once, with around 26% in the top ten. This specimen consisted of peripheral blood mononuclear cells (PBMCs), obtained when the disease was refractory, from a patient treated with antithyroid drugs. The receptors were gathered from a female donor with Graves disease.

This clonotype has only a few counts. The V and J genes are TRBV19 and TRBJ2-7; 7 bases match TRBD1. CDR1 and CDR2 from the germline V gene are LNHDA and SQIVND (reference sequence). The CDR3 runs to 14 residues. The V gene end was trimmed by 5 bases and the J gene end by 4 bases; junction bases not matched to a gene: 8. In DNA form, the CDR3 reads TGTGCCAGTAGTCCGGGGACAGTCCCTTACGAGCAGTACTTC. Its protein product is CASSPGTVPYEQYF.

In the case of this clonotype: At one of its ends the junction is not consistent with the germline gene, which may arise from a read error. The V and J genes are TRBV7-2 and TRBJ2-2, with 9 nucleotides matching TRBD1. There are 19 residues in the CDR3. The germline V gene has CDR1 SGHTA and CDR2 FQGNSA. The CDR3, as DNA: TGTGCCAGCAGCTTACCCCTAGGGAGGACAGGGGAAATCAACGGGGAGCTGTCTTTT. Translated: CASSLPLGRTGEINGELSF.

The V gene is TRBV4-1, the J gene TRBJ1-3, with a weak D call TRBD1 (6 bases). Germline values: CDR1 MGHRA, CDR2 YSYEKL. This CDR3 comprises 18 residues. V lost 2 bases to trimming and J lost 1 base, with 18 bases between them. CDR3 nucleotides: TGCGCCAGCAGCCAACGTTGGACAGAGGATCGTTCTGGAAACACCATATATTTT. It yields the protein CASSQRWTEDRSGNTIYF.

CDR3 DNA sequence: TGCAGTGCTAATAAGGACGGCGCCACTGAAGCTTTCTTT. The encoded protein is CSANKDGATEAFF. V and J are TRBV20-1 and TRBJ1-1; D unclear. The CDR3 sequence is 13 residues long. CDR1 and CDR2 (germline): DFQATT, SNEGSKA (reference sequence). With 4 bases removed from V and 4 bases from J, the gap between germline ends came to 13 bases.

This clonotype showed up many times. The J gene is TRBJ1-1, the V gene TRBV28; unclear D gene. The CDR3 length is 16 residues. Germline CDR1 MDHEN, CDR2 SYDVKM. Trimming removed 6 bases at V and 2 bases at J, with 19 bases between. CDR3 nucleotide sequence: TGTGCCAGCAGCTACAATAGGTGGGGATCCAACACTGAAGCTTTCTTT. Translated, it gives CASSYNRWGSNTEAFF.

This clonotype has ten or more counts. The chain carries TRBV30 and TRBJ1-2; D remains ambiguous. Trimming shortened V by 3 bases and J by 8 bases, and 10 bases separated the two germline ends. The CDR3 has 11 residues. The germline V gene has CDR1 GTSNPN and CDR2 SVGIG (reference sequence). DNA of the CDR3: TGTGCCTGGAGCCAAACACTGGGCTACACCTTC. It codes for CAWSQTLGYTF.

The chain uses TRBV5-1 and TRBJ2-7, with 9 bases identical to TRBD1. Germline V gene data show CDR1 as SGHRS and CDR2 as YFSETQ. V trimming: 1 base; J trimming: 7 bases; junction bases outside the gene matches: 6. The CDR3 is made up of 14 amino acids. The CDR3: CASSLTQGAEEQYF. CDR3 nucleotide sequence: TGCGCCAGCAGCTTGACACAGGGGGCGGAGGAGCAGTACTTC.

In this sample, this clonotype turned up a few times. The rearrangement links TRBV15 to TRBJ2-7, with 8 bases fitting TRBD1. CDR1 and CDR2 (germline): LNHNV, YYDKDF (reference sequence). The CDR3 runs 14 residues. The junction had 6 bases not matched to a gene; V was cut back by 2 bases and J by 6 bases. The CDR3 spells CATSRPGQVTEQYF. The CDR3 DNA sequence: TGTGCCACCAGCAGACCGGGACAGGTGACCGAGCAGTACTTC.

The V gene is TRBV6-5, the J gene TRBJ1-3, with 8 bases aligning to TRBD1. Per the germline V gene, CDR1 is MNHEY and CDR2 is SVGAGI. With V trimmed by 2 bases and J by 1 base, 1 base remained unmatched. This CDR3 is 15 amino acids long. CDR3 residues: CASSYQGASGNTIYF. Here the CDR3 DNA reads TGTGCCAGCAGTTACCAGGGGGCTTCTGGAAACACCATATATTTT.

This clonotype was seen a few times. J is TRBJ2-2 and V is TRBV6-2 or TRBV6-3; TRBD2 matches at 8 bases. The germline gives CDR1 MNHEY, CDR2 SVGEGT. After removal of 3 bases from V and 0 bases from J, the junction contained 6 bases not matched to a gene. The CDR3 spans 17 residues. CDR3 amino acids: CASSYQVAGTNTGELFF. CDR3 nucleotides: TGTGCCAGCAGTTATCAGGTAGCGGGGACGAACACCGGGGAGCTGTTTTTT.

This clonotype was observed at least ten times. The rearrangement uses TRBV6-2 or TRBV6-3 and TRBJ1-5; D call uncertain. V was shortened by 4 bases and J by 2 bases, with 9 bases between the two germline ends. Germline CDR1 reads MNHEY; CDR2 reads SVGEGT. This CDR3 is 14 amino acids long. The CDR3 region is CASSWKRGNQPQHF. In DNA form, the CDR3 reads TGTGCCAGCAGTTGGAAAAGGGGCAATCAGCCCCAGCATTTT.

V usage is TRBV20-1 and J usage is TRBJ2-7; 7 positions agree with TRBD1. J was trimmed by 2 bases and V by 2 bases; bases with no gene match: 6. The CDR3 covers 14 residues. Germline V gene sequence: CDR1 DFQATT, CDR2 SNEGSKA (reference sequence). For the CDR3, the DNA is TGCAGTGCTAGATATCCTACAGGGGCCTACGAGCAGTACTTC. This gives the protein CSARYPTGAYEQYF.

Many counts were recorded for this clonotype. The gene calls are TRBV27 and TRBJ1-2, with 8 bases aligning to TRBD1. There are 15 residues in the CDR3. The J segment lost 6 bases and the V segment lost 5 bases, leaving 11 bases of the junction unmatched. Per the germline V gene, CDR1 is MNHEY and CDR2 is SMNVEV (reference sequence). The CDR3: CASSPPKGTGNGYTF. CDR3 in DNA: TGTGCCAGCAGTCCCCCTAAGGGGACAGGTAATGGCTACACCTTC.

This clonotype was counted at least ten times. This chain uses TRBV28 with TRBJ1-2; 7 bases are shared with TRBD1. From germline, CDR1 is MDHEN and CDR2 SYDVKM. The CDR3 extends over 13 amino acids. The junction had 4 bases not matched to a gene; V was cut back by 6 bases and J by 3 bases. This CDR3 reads CASRWDSDYGYTF. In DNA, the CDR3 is TGTGCCAGCAGATGGGACAGTGACTATGGCTACACCTTC.

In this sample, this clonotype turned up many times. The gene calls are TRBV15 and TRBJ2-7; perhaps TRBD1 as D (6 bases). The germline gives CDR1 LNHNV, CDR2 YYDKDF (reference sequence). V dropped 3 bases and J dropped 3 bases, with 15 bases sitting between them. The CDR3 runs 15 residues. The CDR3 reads CATSRIRGQSYEQYF. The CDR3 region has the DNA TGTGCCACCAGCAGGATTCGGGGACAAAGCTACGAGCAGTACTTC.

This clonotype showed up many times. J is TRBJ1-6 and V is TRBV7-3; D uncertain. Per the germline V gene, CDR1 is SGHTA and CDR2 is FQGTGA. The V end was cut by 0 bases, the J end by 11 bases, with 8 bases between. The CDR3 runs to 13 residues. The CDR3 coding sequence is TGTGCCAGCAGCTTAACCGGCGGGCCACCCCTCCACTTT. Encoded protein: CASSLTGGPPLHF.

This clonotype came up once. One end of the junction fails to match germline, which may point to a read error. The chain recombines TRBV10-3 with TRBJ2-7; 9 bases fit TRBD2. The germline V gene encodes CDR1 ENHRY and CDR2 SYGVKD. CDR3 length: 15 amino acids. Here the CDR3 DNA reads TGTGCCGTCAGTGAGCACGCGGGAGGGTCGGGGGAGCAGTACTTC. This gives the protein CAVSEHAGGSGEQYF.

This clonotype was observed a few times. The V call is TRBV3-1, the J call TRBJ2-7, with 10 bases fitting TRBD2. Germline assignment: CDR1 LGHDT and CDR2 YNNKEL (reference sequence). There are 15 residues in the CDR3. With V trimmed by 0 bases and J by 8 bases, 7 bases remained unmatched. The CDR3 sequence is CASSQESGRAAKQYF. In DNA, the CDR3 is TGTGCCAGCAGCCAAGAGAGCGGGAGGGCCGCTAAGCAGTACTTC.